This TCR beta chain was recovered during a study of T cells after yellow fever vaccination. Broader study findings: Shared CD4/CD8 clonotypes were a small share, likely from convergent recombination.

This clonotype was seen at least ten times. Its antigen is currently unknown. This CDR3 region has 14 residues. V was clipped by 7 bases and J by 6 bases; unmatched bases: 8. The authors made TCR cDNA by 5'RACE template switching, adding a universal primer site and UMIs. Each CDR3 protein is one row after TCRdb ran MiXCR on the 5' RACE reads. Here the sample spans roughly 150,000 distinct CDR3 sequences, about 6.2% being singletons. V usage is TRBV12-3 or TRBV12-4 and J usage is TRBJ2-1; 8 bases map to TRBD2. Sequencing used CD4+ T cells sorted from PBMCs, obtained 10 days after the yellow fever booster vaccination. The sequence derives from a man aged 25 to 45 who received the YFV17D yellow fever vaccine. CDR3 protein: CASKIAGPLNEQFF. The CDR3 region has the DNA TGTGCCAGCAAAATAGCGGGACCGCTCAATGAGCAGTTCTTC.